This T cell receptor beta chain was sequenced for a study of T cell responses to AZD1222 COVID-19 vaccine. The study's findings and limits: Females made up more of the donors, who were largely white British, and clonal diversity may have come out too low. Only a handful of individuals given AZD1222 were seropositive at baseline.

Only in-frame clones appear in the TCRdb table, and some are missing; sequencing was by immunoSEQ multiplex PCR. Of 90,000 to 100,000 clones in the sample, approximately 87% were seen once. In regard to this clone: Antigen unknown.

The CDR3 covers 14 residues. Per germline, CDR1 MNHNY and CDR2 SVGAGI (reference sequence). Trimming left V 0 bases short and J 6 bases short, with 11 bases between. This rearrangement joins TRBV6-6 to TRBJ1-2, with D possibly TRBD1 on 5 matching bases. The source was peripheral blood, collected on day 0 of AZD1222 vaccination. This TCR was recovered from an adult in good health. CDR3 DNA: TGTGCCAGCAGTTACTCGGGACGGCGAGATGGCTACACCTTC. Translating gives CASSYSGRRDGYTF.